This TCR beta chain is drawn from a study of T-cell reconstitution after alpha-beta-depleted transplantation in children. This clonotype appeared a few times. Unique molecular identifiers were used in preparing the TCRbeta library. MiXCR, run by TCRdb on the PCR reads, gives a single entry per CDR3 protein. The table lists about 500,000 distinct CDR3 sequences, less than 35% of them singletons. Sequencing used PBMCs from the stem cell graft donor, obtained from the stem cell graft. The source of this sequence is a human donor who donated a stem cell graft to a child with aplastic anemia.

In DNA form, the CDR3 reads TGTGCCAGCAGTTACTCGCAGGGGAACACTGAAGCTTTCTTT. It codes for CASSYSQGNTEAFF. V gene TRBV6-2 or TRBV6-3 combines with J gene TRBJ1-1; a weak D match, TRBD1 (5 bases). Germline lookup yields CDR1 MNHEY and CDR2 SVGEGT. The CDR3 totals 14 residues. V lost 0 bases to trimming and J lost 1 base, with 6 bases between them.